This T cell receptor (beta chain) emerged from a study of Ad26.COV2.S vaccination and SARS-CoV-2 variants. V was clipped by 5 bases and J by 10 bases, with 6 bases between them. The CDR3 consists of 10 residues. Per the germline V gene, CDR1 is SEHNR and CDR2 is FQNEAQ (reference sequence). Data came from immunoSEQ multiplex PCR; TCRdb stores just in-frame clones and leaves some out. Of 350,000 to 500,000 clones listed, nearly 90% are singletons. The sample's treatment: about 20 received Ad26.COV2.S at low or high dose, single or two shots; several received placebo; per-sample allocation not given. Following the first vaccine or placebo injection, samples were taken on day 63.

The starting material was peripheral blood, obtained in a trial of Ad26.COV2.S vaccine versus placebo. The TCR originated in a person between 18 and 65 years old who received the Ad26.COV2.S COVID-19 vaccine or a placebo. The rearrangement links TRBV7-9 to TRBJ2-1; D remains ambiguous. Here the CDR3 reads CASSPREQFF. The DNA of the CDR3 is TGTGCCAGCAGCCCCCGCGAGCAGTTCTTC.